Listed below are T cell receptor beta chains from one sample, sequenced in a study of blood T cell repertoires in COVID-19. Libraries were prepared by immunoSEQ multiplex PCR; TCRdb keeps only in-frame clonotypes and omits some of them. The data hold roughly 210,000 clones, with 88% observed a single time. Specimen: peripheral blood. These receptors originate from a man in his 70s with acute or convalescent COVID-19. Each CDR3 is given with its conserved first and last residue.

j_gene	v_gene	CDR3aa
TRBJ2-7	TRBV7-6	CASSGDRSYEQYF
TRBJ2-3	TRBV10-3	CAISQGAGGDTQYF
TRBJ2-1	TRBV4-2	CASRSGLDNEQFF
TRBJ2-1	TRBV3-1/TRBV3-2	CACQIQGGNEQFF
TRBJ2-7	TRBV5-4	CASSPTSGRGAYEQYF
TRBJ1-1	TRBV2	CASSEGLNTEAFF
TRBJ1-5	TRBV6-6	CASSYEGSNQPQHF
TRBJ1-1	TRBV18	CASSGGLTEAFF
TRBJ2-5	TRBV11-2	CASSFPQNQETQYF
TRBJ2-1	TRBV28	CASSLWGQNAYNEQFF
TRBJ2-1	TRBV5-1	CASSLASGIYNEQFF
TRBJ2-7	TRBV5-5	CASRSGQGTYEQYF
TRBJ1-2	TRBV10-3	CAISLGQGDYGYTF
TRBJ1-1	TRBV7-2	CASSLNVNREKAFF
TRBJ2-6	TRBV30	CAWKSGSSGANVLTF
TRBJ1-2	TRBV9	CASSSQRGTGLNYGYTF
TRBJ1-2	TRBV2	CASRPDRGPYYGYTF
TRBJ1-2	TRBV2	CASSIEQGANYGYTF
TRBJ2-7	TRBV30	CAGVEGLTEQYF
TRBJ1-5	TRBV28	CASSVTGGYQPQHF
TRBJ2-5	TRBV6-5	CASSTRETQYF
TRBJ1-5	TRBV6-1	CASSEGWAGGSNQPQHF
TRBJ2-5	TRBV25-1	CASSVQGGGETQYF
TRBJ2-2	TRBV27	CASSLSGPTGELFF
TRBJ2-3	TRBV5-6	CASSQKTSGHTQYF
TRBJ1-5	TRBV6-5	CASKITQGVFQPQHF
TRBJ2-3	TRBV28	CASSLPGGPQYF
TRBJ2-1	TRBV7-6	CASSLTGSSYNEQFF